These T cell receptor beta chains were read from a single sample in a study of T cell repertoires in cytomegalovirus infection. Their antigens are not known. TCRdb reprocessed the reads via MiXCR and lists one record per CDR3 protein. Among 350,000 to 400,000 distinct CDR3 sequences listed, about 35% were seen once. Sequencing used cultured PBMCs, obtained from culture after CMV antigen stimulation. The receptors shown here come from a human donor in good health (CMV status not recorded). Some clones in this sample may be carry-over from other donors' samples. CDR3s include the opening cysteine and the closing phenylalanine or tryptophan. D genes are given only for firm matches. Expanded clones get a size class; other rows say once, few or many, or leave the size out.

v_call	d_call	clone_size	j_call	cdr3_nt	cdr3_aa
TRBV7-9	NA	many	TRBJ1-4	TGTGCCAGCAGCACCCGAGGGGCTGGGGGAAAACTGTTTTTT	CASSTRGAGGKLFF
TRBV30	NA	NA	TRBJ1-5	TGTGCCTGGAGTGCGAACGGAAGAGGAGGTCAGCCCCAGCATTTT	CAWSANGRGGQPQHF
TRBV7-2	NA	many	TRBJ1-2	TGTGCCAGCAGCTTAGCCCGCACTAACTATGGCTACACCTTC	CASSLARTNYGYTF
TRBV7-9	NA	few	TRBJ1-1	TGTGCCAGCAGCTTTGATACAGGAGTGAACACTGAAGCTTTCTTT	CASSFDTGVNTEAFF
TRBV19	TRBD2	NA	TRBJ2-1	TGTGCCAGTGGGACTAGCGGGAGCTACAATGAGCAGTTCTTC	CASGTSGSYNEQFF
TRBV20-1	TRBD2	few	TRBJ2-7	TGCAGTGCCCTCGGGACTAGCGGGAACAACGAGCAGTACTTC	CSALGTSGNNEQYF
TRBV9	TRBD1	NA	TRBJ2-4	TGTGCCAGCAGCGCAACGGACAGGGGACAAAACATTCAGTACTTC	CASSATDRGQNIQYF
TRBV28	TRBD2	NA	TRBJ2-7	TGTGCCAGCAGTTCCTCCTCTGGGACTAGCGGGACCTCCTACGAGCAGTACTTC	CASSSSSGTSGTSYEQYF
TRBV14	TRBD2	NA	TRBJ2-1	TGTGCCAGCAGCGGACTAGCGGGACACAGTGAGCAGTTCTTC	CASSGLAGHSEQFF
TRBV5-6	NA	few	TRBJ1-1	TGTGCCAGCAGCTTGGACCTCGGCAGGGAAACTGAAGCTTTCTTT	CASSLDLGRETEAFF
TRBV7-2	NA	many	TRBJ2-3	TGTGCCAGCAGCCGCGACCGGGGCACAGATACGCAGTATTTT	CASSRDRGTDTQYF
TRBV4-3	NA	many	TRBJ2-1	TGCGCCAGCAGCCAAGAAGCTCCGGGGAGCGGACCCTACAATGAGCAGTTCTTC	CASSQEAPGSGPYNEQFF
TRBV5-4	TRBD2	many	TRBJ2-7	TGTGCCAGCAGCTCGACCGGGACTAGCAACTACGAGCAGTACTTC	CASSSTGTSNYEQYF
TRBV10-3	TRBD2	NA	TRBJ2-1	TGTGCCATCGGCGAGCGGGAGCTTCGGAATGAGCAGTTCTTC	CAIGERELRNEQFF
TRBV12-3/TRBV12-4	TRBD1	few	TRBJ1-2	TGTGCCAGCAGTCTGCAAGGGACAGGGAACTATGGCTACACCTTC	CASSLQGTGNYGYTF
TRBV7-2	NA	many	TRBJ1-2	TGTGCCAGCAGCTTAGGTCACTATGGCTACACCTTC	CASSLGHYGYTF
TRBV12-3/TRBV12-4	NA	NA	TRBJ2-1	TGTGCCAGCAAACCTGACAGCACCTACAATGAGCAGTTCTTC	CASKPDSTYNEQFF
TRBV7-8	TRBD2	NA	TRBJ2-3	TGTGCCAGCAGCTTTCGACTAGCTGAGACTAGCACAGATACGCAGTATTTT	CASSFRLAETSTDTQYF
TRBV6-5	NA	NA	TRBJ2-1	TGTGCCAGCAGCGGCGCGAGGGGCTACAATGAGCAGTTCTTC	CASSGARGYNEQFF
TRBV10-3	NA	NA	TRBJ2-7	TGTGCCATCACCGAACGGGACGAGCAGTACTTC	CAITERDEQYF
TRBV7-2	NA	many	TRBJ2-3	TGTGCCAGCAGGCCCGGAGGCACAGATACGCAGTATTTT	CASRPGGTDTQYF
TRBV12-3/TRBV12-4	TRBD2	NA	TRBJ2-1	TGTGCCAGCAGACTAGCGGGACCCGGTGAGCAGTTCTTC	CASRLAGPGEQFF
TRBV7-6	TRBD2	NA	TRBJ2-5	TGTGCCAGCAGCTTAGCTAGCGGGAGGAACCTGGGGACCCAGTACTTC	CASSLASGRNLGTQYF
TRBV7-2	NA	few	TRBJ2-2	TGTGCCAGCTCAGTCCTTTACGGGGAGCTGTTTTTT	CASSVLYGELFF
TRBV12-3/TRBV12-4	NA	NA	TRBJ2-1	TGTGCCACCGCATCTAGGACGGGTTACAATGAGCAGTTCTTC	CATASRTGYNEQFF
TRBV10-3	TRBD1	few	TRBJ1-3	TGTGCCATCATTCCGGGACAGGGTAAAGGAGGATCTGGAAACACCATATATTTT	CAIIPGQGKGGSGNTIYF
TRBV6-5	TRBD1	few	TRBJ1-5	TGTGCCAGCAGTTACCCCGGACAGGGGGCCGGTCAGCCCCAGCATTTT	CASSYPGQGAGQPQHF
TRBV7-6	NA	many	TRBJ1-2	TGTGCCAGCAGCTTAAAAGCAGGAATCATTAACTATGGCTACACCTTC	CASSLKAGIINYGYTF
TRBV6-6	NA	few	TRBJ2-4	TGTGCCAGCGGGAGTCCCAAAAACATTCAGTACTTC	CASGSPKNIQYF
TRBV6-5	NA	NA	TRBJ2-5	TGTGCCAGCAGTTACGGCAGGGAAGAGACCCAGTACTTC	CASSYGREETQYF
TRBV5-5	NA	NA	TRBJ1-6	TGTGCCAGCAGCTTGGCTCCGGTGCGCTCCTATAATTCACCCCTCCACTTT	CASSLAPVRSYNSPLHF
TRBV6-2/TRBV6-3	NA	few	TRBJ2-1	TGTGCCAGCAGCCCCAGGGATCGTGAGCAGTTCTTC	CASSPRDREQFF
TRBV20-1	TRBD1	NA	TRBJ1-4	TGCAGTGCTAGAGATAGTATTAGGACAGGGGATGGAAAACTGTTTTTT	CSARDSIRTGDGKLFF
TRBV20-1	NA	NA	TRBJ2-7	TGCAGTGCTAGAGGGTCTTACGAGCAGTACTTC	CSARGSYEQYF
TRBV6-6	TRBD1	NA	TRBJ1-1	TGTGCCAGCAGTTACGACAGGGGTGGCACTGAAGCTTTCTTT	CASSYDRGGTEAFF
TRBV19	NA	NA	TRBJ2-1	TGTGCCAGTAGTCCACTCTCGACTTCAAACTATGAGCAGTTCTTC	CASSPLSTSNYEQFF
TRBV20-1	NA	NA	TRBJ2-1	TGCAGTGCTAGGGGCGGGTTCCCTTACAATGAGCAGTTCTTC	CSARGGFPYNEQFF
TRBV7-2	TRBD2	few	TRBJ2-4	TGTGCCAGCAGCACTCGGGGAGGGATGGACATTCAGTACTTC	CASSTRGGMDIQYF
TRBV19	NA	NA	TRBJ2-1	TGTGCCAGTAGTACGGTAGGGAGCTCCTACAATGAGCAGTTCTTC	CASSTVGSSYNEQFF
TRBV7-6	TRBD1	NA	TRBJ1-5	TGTGCCAGCAGCGAAGGGACAGGGGGCCAGGCCAATCAGCCCCAGCATTTT	CASSEGTGGQANQPQHF
TRBV7-9	TRBD1	many	TRBJ2-3	TGTGCCAGCAGCTCCGGGACAGGGGGCACAGATACGCAGTATTTT	CASSSGTGGTDTQYF
TRBV7-2	NA	NA	TRBJ1-1	TGTGCCAGCAGCTTAGGCCAGGGACTTTTCGGAGCTTTCTTT	CASSLGQGLFGAFF
TRBV11-3	NA	NA	TRBJ2-3	TGTGCCAGCAGCTACCAGTCCAAGCAGTATTTT	CASSYQSKQYF
TRBV24-1	TRBD1	NA	TRBJ2-1	TGTGCCACCAGTGATGCGGACAGGGGGCGAGGCAATGAGCAGTTCTTC	CATSDADRGRGNEQFF
TRBV7-2	TRBD2	many	TRBJ2-1	TGTGCCAGCAGCTTAGGGCCCGTTAGAGCGGGAGGGGCCTACAATGAGCAGTTCTTC	CASSLGPVRAGGAYNEQFF
TRBV10-3	NA	many	TRBJ2-2	TGTGCCATCAAAGGACTACCCGGAACCGGGGAGCTGTTTTTT	CAIKGLPGTGELFF
TRBV7-3	TRBD2	NA	TRBJ2-1	TGTGCCAGCAGCCCTGGCGGGACTAGCGATAAAGGAGGCTCCTACAATGAGCAGTTCTTC	CASSPGGTSDKGGSYNEQFF
TRBV30	TRBD1	NA	TRBJ1-1	TGTGCCTGGTGGACAGGCCGAGGGTTCCCCGAAGCTTTCTTT	CAWWTGRGFPEAFF
TRBV19	NA	few	TRBJ1-4	TGTGCCAGTAGTGGGGCAGGGTGGCGGGAAAAACTGTTTTTT	CASSGAGWREKLFF
TRBV7-3	TRBD2	NA	TRBJ2-7	TGTGCCAGCAGCTTGGCGGGAGGTGGCGACGAGCAGTACTTC	CASSLAGGGDEQYF
TRBV2	NA	NA	TRBJ1-6	TGTGCCAGCAGTGGTCCGCGAGGGGAAGGTTCACCCCTCCACTTT	CASSGPRGEGSPLHF
TRBV14	TRBD2	NA	TRBJ2-1	TGTGCCAGCAGCCAAGTCCTTCTAGCGGGAGTTGTCTATGAGCAGTTCTTC	CASSQVLLAGVVYEQFF
TRBV29-1	NA	NA	TRBJ2-2	TGCAGCGTTGTTAGAGCGGACGTGAACACCGGGGAGCTGTTTTTT	CSVVRADVNTGELFF
TRBV28	NA	NA	TRBJ2-3	TGTGCCAGCAGTTTTCTACAGGGGAGGGATACGCAGTATTTT	CASSFLQGRDTQYF